The source of this TCR beta chain is a study of CD8+ T cells in alopecia areata. Overall study findings and caveats: Lesional scalp, notably in alopecia totalis/universalis, had clonality above that of normal scalp. In scalp, tofacitinib significantly decreased clonality and expanded CD8+ clones among the top 100.

Extraction and reverse transcription of RNA yielded cDNA as the sequencing template. Generated by immunoSEQ multiplex PCR, the TCRdb table keeps only in-frame clones and is missing some. The sample has over 150,000 clones; approximately 56% are singletons. This CDR3 comprises 11 residues. Germline CDR1 SGHTA, CDR2 FQGNSA. Notes on this clone: Its cognate antigen is unknown. Relative to the germline gene, one junction end is altered; a read error may explain this.

Treatment denoted: oral pan-JAK inhibitor, 5-10 mg twice daily. Lesional scalp tissue (obtained by punch biopsy) and peripheral blood were collected from alopecia areata patients. The clonotype comes from a human donor with alopecia areata. Sequences were derived from CD4+ T cells sorted from blood, sampled at week 4, from a patient treated with tofacitinib. The chain couples TRBV7-2 to TRBJ2-1; 7 bases are a match to TRBD1. Here the CDR3 reads CASSNRGERFF. The CDR3 DNA reads TGTGCCAGCAGCAACAGGGGTGAGCGGTTCTTC.